Below, 13 T cell receptor beta chains from the same sample are listed, as sequenced in a study of T cells after yellow fever vaccination. TCRdb analysed the 5' RACE reads with MiXCR anew, one entry per CDR3 protein. This table holds some 120,000 distinct CDR3 sequences, about 8.4% found once. The source was CD8+ T cells sorted from PBMCs, collected on the day of the yellow fever booster vaccination. The receptor source for this set is a man between 18 and 29 years old who received the YFV17D yellow fever vaccine.

Only a few counts were recorded for this clonotype. The V and J genes are TRBV10-3 and TRBJ1-1; no clear D gene. Germline values: CDR1 ENHRY, CDR2 SYGVKD. Trimming took 0 bases from V and 1 from J, leaving 3 bases between them. The CDR3 contains 13 residues. DNA of the CDR3: TGTGCCATCAGTGAGTCTCGGAACACTGAAGCTTTCTTT. Protein product: CAISESRNTEAFF.

In this sample, this clonotype turned up a few times. V gene TRBV6-5 combines with J gene TRBJ1-1; maybe TRBD1 (6 bases). Trimming removed 5 bases at V and 6 bases at J, with 19 bases between. Looked up from germline, CDR1 is MNHEY and CDR2 is SVGAGI. The CDR3 has 15 amino acids. The CDR3 loop is CASSGTGFGGAEAFF. The CDR3 bases are TGTGCCAGCAGTGGCACAGGGTTCGGGGGAGCTGAAGCTTTCTTT.

The V call is TRBV5-1, the J call TRBJ2-2; 8 nucleotides match TRBD1. The V segment lost 5 bases and the J segment 1 base; nucleotides outside the gene matches: 4. The CDR3 contains 15 residues. Germline-derived CDR1 and CDR2 are SGHRS and YFSETQ. CDR3 in DNA: TGCGCCAGCAGGTGGACAGGGAGGAACACCGGGGAGCTGTTTTTT. It specifies CASRWTGRNTGELFF. The full variable domain, with the rest looked up from reference TRBV5-1 and TRBJ2-2, is KAGVTQTPRYLIKTRGQQVTLSCSPISGHRSVSWYQQTPGQGLQFLFEYFSETQRNKGNFPGRFSGRQFSNSRSEMNVSTLELGDSALYLCASRWTGRNTGELFFGEGSRLTVL.

V is TRBV7-9 and J is TRBJ2-1; 8 nucleotides match TRBD1. The germline gives CDR1 SEHNR, CDR2 FQNEAQ (reference sequence). CDR3 length equals 17 residues. V was clipped by 2 bases and J by 3 bases; unmatched bases: 9. The CDR3 bases are TGTGCCAGCAGCTTATCGACAGGGGTCCCCAACTACAATGAGCAGTTCTTC. As protein: CASSLSTGVPNYNEQFF.

In this sample, this clonotype turned up many times. This rearrangement joins TRBV7-2 to TRBJ2-5; TRBD2 matches at 11 bases. The V gene end was trimmed by 0 bases and the J gene end by 5 bases; junction bases not matched to a gene: 5. From germline, CDR1 is SGHTA and CDR2 FQGNSA. The CDR3 length is 16 residues. The CDR3 reads CASSLAPLAGGETQYF. In nucleotides, the CDR3 is TGTGCCAGCAGCTTAGCCCCCCTAGCGGGGGGCGAGACCCAGTACTTC. Filled out from reference TRBV7-2 and TRBJ2-5, the complete variable domain reads GAGVSQSPSNKVTEKGKDVELRCDPISGHTALYWYRQSLGQGLEFLIYFQGNSAPDKSGLPSDRFSAERTGGSVSTLTIQRTQQEDSAVYLCASSLAPLAGGETQYFGPGTRLLVL.

This clonotype was detected ten times or more. V gene TRBV12-3 or TRBV12-4 combines with J gene TRBJ2-1; no clear D. Between the trimmed V and J ends, which lost 6 bases and 8 bases, there was a span of 8 bases. The CDR3 spans 11 residues. The CDR3 is CASSPFHEQFF. CDR3 DNA: TGTGCCAGCAGCCCGTTCCATGAGCAGTTCTTC.

The chain employs TRBV7-8 and TRBJ1-6; no clear D gene. The CDR3 contains 15 residues. Trimming shortened V by 4 bases and J by 10 bases, and 17 bases separated the two germline ends. Per germline, CDR1 SGHVS and CDR2 FQNEAQ. The CDR3 sequence is CASSSANYELSPLHF. In nucleotides, the CDR3 is TGTGCCAGCAGCTCAGCCAATTACGAGTTATCACCCCTCCACTTT.

This clonotype showed up just a few times. CDR3 in DNA: TGCAGTGCTAAGGGAGGGAACGAGCAGTACGTC. Translation gives CSAKGGNEQYV. The chain uses TRBV20-1 and TRBJ2-7, with 7 bases matching TRBD2. V trimming: 4 bases; J trimming: 5 bases; junction bases outside the gene matches: 2. The CDR3 is 11 amino acids. Germline V gene data show CDR1 as DFQATT and CDR2 as SNEGSKA (reference sequence).

The CDR3 reads CASSLWTGTEQYF. CDR3 nucleotide sequence: TGTGCCAGCAGCTTGTGGACAGGGACCGAGCAGTACTTC. The rearrangement links TRBV5-5 to TRBJ2-7; 8 bases fit TRBD1. The CDR3 has 13 residues. After removal of 1 base from V and 6 bases from J, the junction contained 3 bases not matched to a gene. The germline V gene has CDR1 SGHKS and CDR2 YYEKEE (reference sequence).

This clonotype has more than one count but fewer than ten. This chain joins TRBV7-9 and TRBJ2-7; D tentatively reads TRBD1 or TRBD2 (5 bases each). This CDR3 has 13 residues. Between the trimmed V and J ends, which lost 6 bases and 6 bases, there was a span of 15 bases. Germline lookup yields CDR1 SEHNR and CDR2 FQNEAQ (reference sequence). CDR3 region: CASSSRDRTEQYF. CDR3 nucleotide sequence: TGTGCCAGCAGTTCACGGGACCGGACCGAGCAGTACTTC.

This clonotype showed up many times. The V and J genes are TRBV6-2 or TRBV6-3 and TRBJ2-7; TRBD1 aligns across 9 bases. The CDR3 loop spans 15 amino acids. The germline V gene encodes CDR1 MNHEY and CDR2 SVGEGT. V trimming: 0 bases; J trimming: 1 base; junction bases outside the gene matches: 1. CDR3 protein: CASSYSGTGSYEQYF. CDR3 nucleotides: TGTGCCAGCAGTTACTCTGGGACAGGGTCCTACGAGCAGTACTTC.

This clonotype came up many times. The rearrangement uses TRBV4-1 and TRBJ2-7, with TRBD1 matching 7 bases. Germline V lookup: CDR1 MGHRA, CDR2 YSYEKL. The CDR3 is 15 amino acids. V lost 5 bases to trimming and J lost 2 bases; unmatched junction nucleotides: 9. Here the CDR3 DNA reads TGCGCCAGCAGCGGAGCGAGGACAGGAACCTACGAGCAGTACTTC. Its protein product is CASSGARTGTYEQYF.

This chain joins TRBV20-1 and TRBJ2-1; TRBD2 agrees at 8 bases. Germline V gene lookup returns CDR1 DFQATT and CDR2 SNEGSKA (reference sequence). CDR3 length: 15 amino acids. V was clipped by 6 bases and J by 4 bases; unmatched bases: 11. The CDR3 loop reads CSAEPLAGVYNEQFF. In nucleotides, the CDR3 is TGCAGTGCGGAGCCCCTAGCGGGCGTTTACAATGAGCAGTTCTTC.